The entry below gives a single T cell receptor (beta chain) sequence along with its context. This entry is derived from a study of cytotoxic CD8 clonotypes in ibrutinib-treated CLL. Sequencing used immunoSEQ multiplex PCR; TCRdb keeps in-frame clones, though not all of them. The sample carries fewer than 80,000 clones, 57% recorded once. Germline V gene data show CDR1 as MNHNS and CDR2 as SASEGT. The CDR3 is 14 amino acids. With 5 bases removed from V and 0 bases from J, the gap between germline ends came to 7 bases. The specimen comprised PBMCs, sampled after 12 months of ibrutinib treatment. This sequence was found in a human donor with chronic lymphocytic leukemia. The genes are TRBV6-1 and TRBJ1-4; a possible D gene is TRBD1 (6 bases). CDR3 sequence (DNA): TGTGCCAGCAGTAGGACAGCAACTAATGAAAAACTGTTTTTT. Its translation: CASSRTATNEKLFF.